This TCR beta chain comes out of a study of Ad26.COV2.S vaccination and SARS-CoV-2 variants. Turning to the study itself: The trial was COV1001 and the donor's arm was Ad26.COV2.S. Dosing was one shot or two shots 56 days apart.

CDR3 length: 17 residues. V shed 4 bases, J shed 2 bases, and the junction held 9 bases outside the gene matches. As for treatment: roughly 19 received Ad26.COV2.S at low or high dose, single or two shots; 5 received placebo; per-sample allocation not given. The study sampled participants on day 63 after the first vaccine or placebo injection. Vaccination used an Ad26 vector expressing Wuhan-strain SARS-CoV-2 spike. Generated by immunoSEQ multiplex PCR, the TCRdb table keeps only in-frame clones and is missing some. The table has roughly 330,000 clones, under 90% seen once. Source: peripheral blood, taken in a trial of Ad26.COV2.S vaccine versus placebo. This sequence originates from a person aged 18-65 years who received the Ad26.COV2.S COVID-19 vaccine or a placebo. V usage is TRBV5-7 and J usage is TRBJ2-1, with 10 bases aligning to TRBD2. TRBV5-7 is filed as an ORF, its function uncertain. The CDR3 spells CASSPTTGTSAYNEQFF. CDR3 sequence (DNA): TGTGCCAGCAGCCCCACGACCGGGACTAGCGCCTACAATGAGCAGTTCTTC.